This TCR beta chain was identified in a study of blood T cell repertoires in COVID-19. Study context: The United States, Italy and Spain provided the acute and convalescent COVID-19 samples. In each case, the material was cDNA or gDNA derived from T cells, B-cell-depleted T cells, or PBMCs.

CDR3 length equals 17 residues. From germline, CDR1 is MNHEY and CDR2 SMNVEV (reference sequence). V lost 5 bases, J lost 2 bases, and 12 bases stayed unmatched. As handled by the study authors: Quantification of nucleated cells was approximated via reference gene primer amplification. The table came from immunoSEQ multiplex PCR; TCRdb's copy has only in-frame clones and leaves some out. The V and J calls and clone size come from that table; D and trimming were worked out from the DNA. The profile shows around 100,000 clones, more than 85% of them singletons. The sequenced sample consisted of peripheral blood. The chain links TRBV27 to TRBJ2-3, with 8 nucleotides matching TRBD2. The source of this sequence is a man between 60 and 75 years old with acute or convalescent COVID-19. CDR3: CASSARVSGRVTDTQYF. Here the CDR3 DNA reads TGTGCCAGCAGTGCCAGGGTCAGCGGGAGAGTCACAGATACGCAGTATTTT.